The 31 T cell receptor beta chains below come from one sample, sequenced in a study of shared T cell receptors in the human thymus. Data came from immunoSEQ multiplex PCR; TCRdb stores just in-frame clones and leaves some out. Of some 700,000 clones listed, 88% were seen once; the top ten hold roughly 0.0097%. In addition, the sample was reused for a study of human thymus T cells.

The sequenced material came from thymocytes. Every receptor here comes from a boy less than two years old with a congenital heart defect.

The CDR3 spells CASSQIRQGGEKLFF. The DNA of the CDR3 is TGCGCCAGCAGCCAAATTCGACAGGGTGGCGAAAAACTGTTTTTT. The gene calls are TRBV4-3 and TRBJ1-4, with 7 bases matching TRBD1. Germline trimming cut 2 bases from V and 8 bases from J; bases unmatched to any gene: 8. The CDR3 totals 15 residues. CDR1 is LGHNA and CDR2 is YSLEER in the germline V gene.

The chain joins TRBV13 to TRBJ2-2, with TRBD2 matching 12 bases. Germline V gene data show CDR1 as PRHDT and CDR2 as FYEKMQ (reference sequence). V shed 8 bases and J 1 base; nucleotides not matched to a gene: 5. This CDR3 has 16 residues. CDR3 DNA: TGTGCCAGCGACGCTAGCGGGAGGGTGAACACCGGGGAGCTGTTTTTT. Translation: CASDASGRVNTGELFF.

This chain connects TRBV6-5 to TRBJ2-1, with D unresolved. Germline V gene sequence: CDR1 MNHEY, CDR2 SVGAGI. V lost 6 bases, J lost 9 bases, and 12 bases lay in between. This CDR3 has 12 amino acids. CDR3 nucleotides: TGTGCCAGCAGCCCCTCAGGAACTGAGCAGTTCTTC. Translation gives CASSPSGTEQFF.

This chain connects TRBV11-1 to TRBJ2-1; D ambiguous. Germline lookup yields CDR1 SGHAT and CDR2 FQDESV (reference sequence). The CDR3 sequence is 19 residues long. V was clipped by 7 bases and J by 0 bases, with 25 bases between them. The CDR3 coding sequence is TGTGCCAGCACCTCCCATGTTTTAGCCACGACGAGCTCCTACAATGAGCAGTTCTTC. It yields the protein CASTSHVLATTSSYNEQFF. The full variable domain, rest sourced from reference TRBV11-1 and TRBJ2-1, is EAEVAQSPRYKITEKSQAVAFWCDPISGHATLYWYRQILGQGPELLVQFQDESVVDDSQLPKDRFSAERLKGVDSTLKIQPAELGDSAMYLCASTSHVLATTSSYNEQFFGPGTRLTVL.

The chain has TRBV11-2 and TRBJ2-3, with TRBD2 matching over 9 bases. Unmatched junction bases numbered 18, after V lost 5 bases and J lost 3 bases. The germline CDR1 and CDR2 sequences are SGHAT and FQNNGV. The CDR3 has 19 amino acids. CDR3 nucleotide sequence: TGTGCCAGCAGCCCACCTAGCGGGGAGGTTGGGTCTGTAACAGATACGCAGTATTTT. It yields the protein CASSPPSGEVGSVTDTQYF.

As DNA, the CDR3 is TGTGCCAGCAGCGCGACCGAGGAACTATATGGCTACACCTTC. Amino acid sequence: CASSATEELYGYTF. The chain uses TRBV6-5 and TRBJ1-2; no definite D call. Trimming took off 6 bases at V and 5 bases at J, with 16 bases between the two ends. Germline CDR1 is MNHEY and CDR2 is SVGAGI. This CDR3 spans 14 amino acids.

The rearrangement joins TRBV6-5 to TRBJ1-3; D unclear. CDR1 MNHEY and CDR2 SVGAGI come from the germline V gene. The V end lost 0 bases, the J end lost 2 bases, and 11 bases lay between the germline ends. This CDR3 is built from 16 residues. The CDR3 sequence: CASSYSIAGTGNTIYF. CDR3 sequence (DNA): TGTGCCAGCAGTTACTCGATTGCGGGGACTGGAAACACCATATATTTT.

The chain recombines TRBV4-3 with TRBJ2-2; 14 nucleotides align to TRBD2. CDR1 LGHNA and CDR2 YSLEER come from the germline V gene. V shed 3 bases, J shed 1 base, and the junction held 10 bases outside the gene matches. The length of the CDR3 is 20 residues. This chain's CDR3 is CASSQTPPGLAGVNTGELFF. CDR3 nucleotides: TGCGCCAGCAGCCAGACTCCACCGGGACTAGCGGGAGTGAACACCGGGGAGCTGTTTTTT.

This clone was seen a single time. J is TRBJ2-4 and V is TRBV4-2; 8 bases are a match to TRBD1. Germline V gene data show CDR1 as LGHNA and CDR2 as YNFKEQ. The CDR3 spans 16 residues. V shed 1 base, J shed 3 bases, and the junction held 5 bases outside the gene matches. The CDR3 loop is CASSQGTGYDKNIQYF. The CDR3 DNA is TGTGCCAGCAGCCAAGGGACAGGGTATGACAAAAACATTCAGTACTTC.

V gene TRBV4-2 combines with J gene TRBJ2-7, with 9 positions matching TRBD2. The V gene's germline CDR1 is LGHNA and CDR2 YNFKEQ. This CDR3 has 18 amino acids. Unmatched junction bases numbered 14, after V lost 3 bases and J lost 2 bases. The CDR3 is CASSQVRRLAGGPYEQYF. The CDR3 DNA follows: TGTGCCAGCAGCCAGGTCCGTCGTCTGGCGGGAGGGCCCTACGAGCAGTACTTC.

In this sample, this clone turned up once. The rearrangement links TRBV10-3 to TRBJ2-1; tentative D call: TRBD1 (5 bases). This CDR3 comprises 16 residues. Trimming stripped 0 bases from V and 6 bases from J, with 15 bases between. Germline loops: CDR1 ENHRY, CDR2 SYGVKD. CDR3 coding DNA: TGTGCCATCAGTGAGTCGACAGCAGGGCTCGTCAATGAGCAGTTCTTC. It yields the protein CAISESTAGLVNEQFF.

This chain uses TRBV4-1 with TRBJ2-2; 9 positions agree with TRBD2. This CDR3 spans 19 amino acids. V shed 4 bases, J shed 7 bases, and the junction held 19 bases outside the gene matches. Germline V CDR1 and CDR2: MGHRA, YSYEKL. CDR3 loop: CASSRPFWAGGPSDGELFF. For the CDR3, the DNA is TGCGCCAGCAGCCGCCCCTTTTGGGCGGGAGGGCCCTCTGACGGGGAGCTGTTTTTT.

The chain joins TRBV14 to TRBJ2-2, with 7 bases lining up with TRBD2. Germline CDR1 SGHDN, CDR2 FVKESK. The junction had 11 bases not matched to a gene; V was cut back by 3 bases and J by 4 bases. The CDR3 length is 17 residues. The CDR3 DNA follows: TGTGCCAGCAGCCAGAGATCCAGCGGGATTGGCACCGGGGAGCTGTTTTTT. This codes for CASSQRSSGIGTGELFF. Combining the CDR3 with reference TRBV14 and TRBJ2-2 gives the whole variable domain EAGVTQFPSHSVIEKGQTVTLRCDPISGHDNLYWYRRVMGKEIKFLLHFVKESKQDESGMPNNRFLAERTGGTYSTLKVQPAELEDSGVYFCASSQRSSGIGTGELFFGEGSRLTVL.

This chain uses TRBV7-6 with TRBJ2-7; 7 bases are a match to TRBD1. The CDR3 is 14 amino acids. Unmatched junction bases numbered 8, after V lost 5 bases and J lost 4 bases. CDR1 and CDR2 from the germline V gene are SGHVS and FNYEAQ. CDR3 nucleotide sequence: TGTGCCAGCAGCCCCTCCGGGACAGAATACGAGCAGTACTTC. Its translation: CASSPSGTEYEQYF.

This CDR3 reads CATSREVASGRGYEQYF. As DNA, the CDR3 is TGTGCCACCAGCAGAGAGGTGGCTAGCGGGAGAGGCTACGAGCAGTACTTC. V and J are TRBV15 and TRBJ2-7; TRBD2 aligns across 10 bases. This CDR3 is 17 amino acids long. Trimming removed 0 bases from V and 3 bases from J; junction bases left unmatched: 8. Germline CDR1 and CDR2: LNHNV and YYDKDF (reference sequence).

CDR3 protein: CASSPSHWETTGELFF. The CDR3 DNA reads as TGTGCCAGCTCACCATCCCACTGGGAGACCACCGGGGAGCTGTTTTTT. The rearrangement joins TRBV18 to TRBJ2-2, with a possible D match to TRBD2 (5 bases). The V and J ends lost 2 bases and 4 bases respectively, with 14 bases between them. The germline gives CDR1 KGHSH, CDR2 LQKENI. There are 16 residues in the CDR3.

The chain recombines TRBV28 with TRBJ2-5, with TRBD2 matching over 7 bases. Germline CDR1 and CDR2: MDHEN and SYDVKM. This CDR3 contains 14 residues. Losses at the gene ends were 8 bases for V and 3 bases for J; bases not matched to a gene: 9. The CDR3 spells CASSPWLAEETQYF. CDR3 DNA sequence: TGTGCCAGCTCTCCTTGGCTAGCGGAAGAGACCCAGTACTTC.

The V and J genes are TRBV7-9 and TRBJ1-4; D gene uncertain. CDR3 size: 16 residues. Germline V gene sequence: CDR1 SEHNR, CDR2 FQNEAQ (reference sequence). V lost 2 bases and J 0 bases, leaving 10 bases between the germline ends. The CDR3 coding sequence is TGTGCCAGCAGCTTATCTTCGTCTGCAACTAATGAAAAACTGTTTTTT. Translating it yields CASSLSSSATNEKLFF. The whole variable domain, filled in from reference TRBV7-9 and TRBJ1-4, reads DTGVSQNPRHKITKRGQNVTFRCDPISEHNRLYWYRQTLGQGPEFLTYFQNEAQLEKSRLLSDRFSAERPKGSFSTLEIQRTEQGDSAMYLCASSLSSSATNEKLFFGSGTQLSVL.

The chain employs TRBV5-4 and TRBJ2-7; tentative D call: TRBD2 (8 bases). V dropped 3 bases and J dropped 4 bases, with 26 bases sitting between them. Per germline, CDR1 SGHNT and CDR2 YYREEE (reference sequence). This CDR3 contains 18 residues. The CDR3 reads CASSCRDRPAGERYEQYF. For the CDR3, the DNA is TGTGCCAGCAGCTGCCGGGACAGACCAGCGGGAGAGCGGTACGAGCAGTACTTC.

The chain uses TRBV6-4 and TRBJ2-1, with TRBD2 identical over 9 bases. In germline, CDR1 is MRHNA, CDR2 SNTAGT. Germline trimming cut 10 bases from V and 6 bases from J; bases unmatched to any gene: 13. The CDR3 loop spans 15 amino acids. The CDR3 here is CATALGAGGPNEQFF. CDR3 DNA: TGTGCCACCGCTCTTGGCGCGGGAGGGCCCAATGAGCAGTTCTTC.

There are a few counts of this clone. V and J are TRBV2 and TRBJ2-1, with 7 positions matching TRBD2. With V trimmed by 6 bases and J by 4 bases, 0 bases remained unmatched. The CDR3 covers 12 residues. Per germline, CDR1 SNHLY and CDR2 FYNNEI. The CDR3 protein is CASRGGYNEQFF. The DNA for the CDR3 is TGTGCCAGCAGGGGGGGGTACAATGAGCAGTTCTTC.

This chain's CDR3 is CATIGLAGGGKETQYF. The CDR3 DNA follows: TGTGCCACCATAGGGCTAGCGGGTGGAGGAAAAGAGACCCAGTACTTC. V usage is TRBV27 and J usage is TRBJ2-5; 8 bases are a match to TRBD2. After removal of 10 bases from V and 3 bases from J, the junction contained 16 bases not matched to a gene. The CDR3 loop spans 16 amino acids. Germline V lookup: CDR1 MNHEY, CDR2 SMNVEV (reference sequence).

The chain carries TRBV6-6 and TRBJ1-1, with 9 nucleotides matching TRBD1. Germline-derived CDR1 and CDR2 are MNHNY and SVGAGI (reference sequence). This CDR3 contains 14 residues. With V trimmed by 2 bases and J by 3 bases, 1 base remained unmatched. CDR3 coding DNA: TGTGCCAGCAGTTACCACAGGGGGCACACTGAAGCTTTCTTT. As protein: CASSYHRGHTEAFF.

This clone was counted only a few times. The rearrangement uses TRBV28 and TRBJ1-5, with TRBD1 matching 7 bases. The CDR3 is made up of 15 amino acids. After removal of 7 bases from V and 5 bases from J, the junction contained 11 bases not matched to a gene. Germline assignment: CDR1 MDHEN and CDR2 SYDVKM. The CDR3 DNA follows: TGTGCCAGCACCTCCCCCCCCCAGGGGGATCAGCCCCAGCATTTT. It codes for CASTSPPQGDQPQHF.

This clone has only a few counts. The chain is built from TRBV11-2 and TRBJ2-7; D is unclear. V was cut by 2 bases and J by 6 bases, with 20 bases left in between. This CDR3 has 16 residues. The germline CDR1 and CDR2 sequences are SGHAT and FQNNGV. CDR3 sequence (DNA): TGTGCCAGCAGCTTACGTTTCAGTCTAGAGGTGTGCGAGCAGTACTTC. This encodes CASSLRFSLEVCEQYF.

The chain recombines TRBV6-1 with TRBJ2-1; 7 bases match TRBD2. CDR1 and CDR2 (germline): MNHNS, SASEGT. The length of the CDR3 is 17 residues. With V trimmed by 2 bases and J by 2 bases, 9 bases remained unmatched. Here the CDR3 reads CASSESLTSAAYNEQFF. CDR3 DNA: TGTGCCAGCAGTGAATCCCTAACTAGCGCCGCCTACAATGAGCAGTTCTTC.

The rearrangement joins TRBV6-5 to TRBJ1-1; TRBD1 agrees at 9 bases. V dropped 2 bases and J dropped 2; count of bases not matched to a gene: 0. Germline-derived CDR1 and CDR2 are MNHEY and SVGAGI. The CDR3 extends over 14 amino acids. This chain's CDR3 is CASSYTGGNTEAFF. The CDR3 bases are TGTGCCAGCAGTTACACAGGGGGCAACACTGAAGCTTTCTTT.

DNA of the CDR3: TGCGCCAGCAGCCGCTTACTCACAGATACGCAGTATTTT. It specifies CASSRLLTDTQYF. The genes are TRBV4-1 and TRBJ2-3; D is unresolved. CDR3 size: 13 residues. The V end was cut by 4 bases, the J end by 2 bases, with 7 bases between. Germline assignment: CDR1 MGHRA and CDR2 YSYEKL.

This chain uses TRBV29-1 with TRBJ2-1; unclear D gene. The CDR3 runs to 10 residues. The germline V and J ends were trimmed by 4 bases and 8 bases, with 6 bases remaining between them. Germline loops: CDR1 SQVTM, CDR2 ANQGSEA. In DNA, the CDR3 is TGCAGCGTTGGAGTACATGAGCAGTTCTTC. Translating it yields CSVGVHEQFF.

The chain uses TRBV2 and TRBJ1-2, with TRBD1 matching 8 bases. The junction had 7 bases not matched to a gene; V was cut back by 7 bases and J by 0 bases. Per the germline V gene, CDR1 is SNHLY and CDR2 is FYNNEI. The CDR3 runs to 15 residues. The CDR3 nucleotides are TGTGCCAGCACGGCAGGGGGCCTAGCTAACTATGGCTACACCTTC. Its protein is CASTAGGLANYGYTF.

Comment on this clone: One end of the junction fails to match germline, which may point to a read error. The genes are TRBV7-6 and TRBJ2-5, with D possibly TRBD2 on 6 matching bases. This CDR3 region has 16 residues. Germline V gene sequence: CDR1 SGHVS, CDR2 FNYEAQ. The CDR3 here is CASSFGIADLQEPQYF. In nucleotides, the CDR3 is TGTGCCAGCAGCTTCGGAATAGCGGACCTACAAGAGCCCCAGTACTTC.